The entry below describes one T cell receptor beta chain. This sample stems from a study of blood T cell repertoires in COVID-19. Across the study: There were acute and convalescent COVID-19 samples, and they came from the United States, Italy and Spain. In each case, the material was cDNA or gDNA derived from T cells, B-cell-depleted T cells, or PBMCs.

The CDR3 is made up of 14 amino acids. CDR1 and CDR2 from the germline V gene are SGHRS and YFSETQ. The trim removed 0 bases at V and 5 bases at J, leaving 3 bases unmatched. In the original analysis: Reference gene primers were amplified, and this amplification served to estimate nucleated cell counts. Libraries were prepared by immunoSEQ multiplex PCR; TCRdb keeps only in-frame clonotypes and omits some of them. That table gives V, J and clone size, and the DNA gave D and trimming. The sample shows around 72,000 clones, 81% of them seen only once. The rearrangement links TRBV5-1 to TRBJ1-1; 8 bases align to TRBD1. The TCR comes from a woman aged 65 to 85 with acute or convalescent COVID-19. Source material: peripheral blood. CDR3 residues: CASSLGGQETEAFF. The DNA of the CDR3 is TGCGCCAGCAGCTTGGGGGGACAGGAGACTGAAGCTTTCTTT.